A selection of T cell receptor beta chains follows, all from one sample in a study of Ad26.COV2.S vaccination and SARS-CoV-2 variants. Assay: immunoSEQ multiplex PCR; the TCRdb copy retains only in-frame clones and omits some. The sample lists more than 150,000 clones, roughly nine tenths occurring once. Here the sequenced sample was peripheral blood, taken after recovery from COVID-19. These TCRs come from a human donor who had recovered from COVID-19. The CDR3 runs from the conserved cysteine through the conserved F or W. The D gene is left open where the match is weak. The listing skips clone size in some rows; elsewhere it reads once, few, many or a size class.

j_gene: TRBJ2-3
v_gene: TRBV7-2
d_gene: TRBD2
abundance: NA
CDR3nt: TGTGCCAGCAGCATACAAGCGGGAACGTACACAGATACGCAGTATTTT
CDR3aa: CASSIQAGTYTDTQYF

j_gene: TRBJ2-5
v_gene: TRBV9
d_gene: NA
abundance: NA
CDR3nt: TGTGCCAGCAGCGTAGGAAGGATCCAAGAGACCCAGTACTTC
CDR3aa: CASSVGRIQETQYF

j_gene: TRBJ2-3
v_gene: TRBV6-5
d_gene: TRBD2
abundance: NA
CDR3nt: TGTGCCAGCAAGACTAGCGGGAGCGATACGCAGTATTTT
CDR3aa: CASKTSGSDTQYF

j_gene: TRBJ2-5
v_gene: TRBV27
d_gene: TRBD1
abundance: NA
CDR3nt: TGTGCCAGCAGTTCCGGGACAGTTTTGTCGGAGACCCAGTACTTC
CDR3aa: CASSSGTVLSETQYF

j_gene: TRBJ1-2
v_gene: TRBV15
d_gene: NA
abundance: NA
CDR3nt: TGTGCCACCAGCAGAGGGGTTGGGGACTATGGCTACACCTTC
CDR3aa: CATSRGVGDYGYTF

j_gene: TRBJ2-7
v_gene: TRBV12-3/TRBV12-4
d_gene: NA
abundance: NA
CDR3nt: TGTGCCAGCAGTCCTGGGATCGGGCACGAGCAGTACTTC
CDR3aa: CASSPGIGHEQYF

j_gene: TRBJ1-2
v_gene: TRBV10-1
d_gene: NA
abundance: few
CDR3nt: TGCGCCAGCAGTGAGGGTTTTGGGGGGCGCAGCCATGGCTACACCTTC
CDR3aa: CASSEGFGGRSHGYTF

j_gene: TRBJ1-3
v_gene: TRBV28
d_gene: NA
abundance: NA
CDR3nt: TGTGCCAGCAGTTTATGGTCGAGCAACAGAAACACCATATATTTT
CDR3aa: CASSLWSSNRNTIYF

j_gene: TRBJ1-2
v_gene: TRBV2
d_gene: NA
abundance: NA
CDR3nt: TGTGCCAGCAGTGAAGGGACACCTAACTATGGCTACACCTTC
CDR3aa: CASSEGTPNYGYTF

j_gene: TRBJ1-1
v_gene: TRBV2
d_gene: NA
abundance: NA
CDR3nt: TGTGCCAGCGTCAAACCGGGGGACACTGAAGCTTTCTTT
CDR3aa: CASVKPGDTEAFF

j_gene: TRBJ2-4
v_gene: TRBV7-3
d_gene: TRBD1
abundance: NA
CDR3nt: TGTGCCAGCAGCTTGGGGATCCGGGACAGCAAAAACATTCAGTACTTC
CDR3aa: CASSLGIRDSKNIQYF

j_gene: TRBJ1-5
v_gene: TRBV6-5
d_gene: NA
abundance: NA
CDR3nt: TGTGCCAGCAGTTACGCAGGGGATCAGCCCCAGCATTTT
CDR3aa: CASSYAGDQPQHF

j_gene: TRBJ2-1
v_gene: TRBV2
d_gene: NA
abundance: once
CDR3nt: TGTGCCAGCAGCCGAAGCGGAGGGGTCAATGAGCAGTTCTTC
CDR3aa: CASSRSGGVNEQFF

j_gene: TRBJ1-2
v_gene: TRBV19
d_gene: NA
abundance: NA
CDR3nt: TGTGCCAGTAGTATGGGCCTTGATTATGGCTACACCTTC
CDR3aa: CASSMGLDYGYTF

j_gene: TRBJ2-7
v_gene: TRBV2
d_gene: TRBD1
abundance: NA
CDR3nt: TGTGCCAGCAGTGAGGGGGACAGGGGACCCTACGAGCAGTACTTC
CDR3aa: CASSEGDRGPYEQYF

j_gene: TRBJ2-7
v_gene: TRBV9
d_gene: TRBD1
abundance: once
CDR3nt: TGTGCCAGCAGCGTGTCAACCGGGACAGGGATCTACGAGCAGTACTTC
CDR3aa: CASSVSTGTGIYEQYF

j_gene: TRBJ2-3
v_gene: TRBV5-1
d_gene: NA
abundance: NA
CDR3nt: TGCGCCAGCAGCTTGGGGGAGGTAAAAGATACGCAGTATTTT
CDR3aa: CASSLGEVKDTQYF

j_gene: TRBJ2-2
v_gene: TRBV5-4
d_gene: NA
abundance: NA
CDR3nt: TGTGCCAGCAGCTTGAAGGTTGACAGCGGTGGGACCGGGGAGCTGTTTTTT
CDR3aa: CASSLKVDSGGTGELFF

j_gene: TRBJ2-1
v_gene: TRBV19
d_gene: NA
abundance: few
CDR3nt: TGTGCCAGTAGCATAACAGGGAGACGATGGTTCTTC
CDR3aa: CASSITGRRWFF

j_gene: TRBJ1-1
v_gene: TRBV19
d_gene: TRBD1
abundance: NA
CDR3nt: TGTGCCAGTAGTACGGGACAGCCGAACACTGAAGCTTTCTTT
CDR3aa: CASSTGQPNTEAFF

j_gene: TRBJ1-2
v_gene: TRBV5-6
d_gene: NA
abundance: few
CDR3nt: TGTGCCAGCAGCTTGGAAAAGGGGGGATTTTATGGCTACACCTTC
CDR3aa: CASSLEKGGFYGYTF

j_gene: TRBJ2-3
v_gene: TRBV9
d_gene: NA
abundance: few
CDR3nt: TGTGCCAGCAGCCCCCACATAACTAGCACAGATACGCAGTATTTT
CDR3aa: CASSPHITSTDTQYF

j_gene: TRBJ2-7
v_gene: TRBV3-1/TRBV3-2
d_gene: NA
abundance: NA
CDR3nt: TGTGCCAGCAGCCGAGGGCTGGACTACGAGCAGTACTTC
CDR3aa: CASSRGLDYEQYF

j_gene: TRBJ2-5
v_gene: TRBV2
d_gene: TRBD2
abundance: NA
CDR3nt: TGTGCCAGCAACCCACTAGCGGGGGGTCCTCAAGAGACCCAGTACTTC
CDR3aa: CASNPLAGGPQETQYF

j_gene: TRBJ1-2
v_gene: TRBV7-6
d_gene: NA
abundance: NA
CDR3nt: TGTGCCAGCAGCTTGGACTTCGGGGTGGGTGGCTACACCTTC
CDR3aa: CASSLDFGVGGYTF

j_gene: TRBJ2-4
v_gene: TRBV4-1
d_gene: TRBD1
abundance: NA
CDR3nt: TGCGCCAGCAGCCAACCAACAGGGGATGGCAAAAACATTCAGTACTTC
CDR3aa: CASSQPTGDGKNIQYF

j_gene: TRBJ2-1
v_gene: TRBV6-5
d_gene: TRBD2
abundance: NA
CDR3nt: TGTGCCAGCAGTTCCTCGGGACTAGCGTCCTACAATGAGCAGTTCTTC
CDR3aa: CASSSSGLASYNEQFF

j_gene: TRBJ1-2
v_gene: TRBV9
d_gene: TRBD1
abundance: NA
CDR3nt: TGTGCCAGCAGCGTTGGGACAGGGTCTCTCTATGGCTACACCTTC
CDR3aa: CASSVGTGSLYGYTF

j_gene: TRBJ1-2
v_gene: TRBV4-1
d_gene: NA
abundance: NA
CDR3nt: TGCGCCAGCAGCCGACAGAGGAGAAACCGGGAGGGCTACACCTTC
CDR3aa: CASSRQRRNREGYTF

j_gene: TRBJ2-3
v_gene: TRBV7-9
d_gene: TRBD2
abundance: once
CDR3nt: TGTGCCAGCAGCCCGCCGGGGCTAGCGGGAAGGGATACGCAGTATTTT
CDR3aa: CASSPPGLAGRDTQYF

j_gene: TRBJ2-7
v_gene: TRBV19
d_gene: TRBD1
abundance: NA
CDR3nt: TGTGCCAGTAGCGAGACAGGGGGCGAAGCCGAGCAGTACTTC
CDR3aa: CASSETGGEAEQYF

j_gene: TRBJ1-6
v_gene: TRBV12-3/TRBV12-4
d_gene: NA
abundance: NA
CDR3nt: TGTGCCAGCAGTTTTGGGATTTCACCCCTCCACTTT
CDR3aa: CASSFGISPLHF

j_gene: TRBJ2-7
v_gene: TRBV27
d_gene: NA
abundance: NA
CDR3nt: TGTGCCAGCAGTACAGGGTCCGAGCAGTACTTC
CDR3aa: CASSTGSEQYF

j_gene: TRBJ1-2
v_gene: TRBV28
d_gene: NA
abundance: NA
CDR3nt: TGTGCCAGCAGCAGCAGCTGGGGGACCGAACATCACTATGGCTACACCTTC
CDR3aa: CASSSSWGTEHHYGYTF

j_gene: TRBJ1-1
v_gene: TRBV9
d_gene: TRBD1
abundance: NA
CDR3nt: TGTGCCAGCAGCCCAGGGGGTGAAGCTTTCTTT
CDR3aa: CASSPGGEAFF

j_gene: TRBJ2-6
v_gene: TRBV19
d_gene: TRBD1
abundance: few
CDR3nt: TGTGCCAGTAGTATTTTGACAGGGACATCTGGGGCCAACGTCCTGACTTTC
CDR3aa: CASSILTGTSGANVLTF

j_gene: TRBJ1-4
v_gene: TRBV5-8
d_gene: NA
abundance: NA
CDR3nt: TGTGCCAGCAGCTTCCAAGATGCAACTAATGAAAAACTGTTTTTT
CDR3aa: CASSFQDATNEKLFF